Listed here is a single TCR beta chain. The sample belongs to a study of molecular identifiers for immune sequencing clone quantification. MiXCR, applied by TCRdb to the PCR reads, yields one record per CDR3 protein. Here the sample spans 40,000 to 65,000 distinct CDR3 sequences, more than 35% being singletons. Looked up from germline, CDR1 is LGHDT and CDR2 is YNNKEL (reference sequence). The V end was cut by 4 bases, the J end by 4 bases, with 14 bases between. This CDR3 spans 14 amino acids. This clonotype was sampled from a human donor in good health. Some libraries in this study had Jurkat cell RNA spiked in. The V and J genes are TRBV3-1 and TRBJ2-7, with a weak D call TRBD1 (5 bases). The sequencing input was naive CD8+ T cells from blood, with Jurkat cell RNA spiked in. Regarding subset: FACS-sorted CD8+CD4-CCR7+CD45RA+ naive T cells. CDR3 residues: CASSPWGQRYEQYF. In nucleotides, the CDR3 is TGTGCCAGCAGCCCGTGGGGCCAACGGTACGAGCAGTACTTC.